This T cell receptor (beta chain) was captured by sequencing in a study of cytomegalovirus exposure and HLA in healthy donors. In this sample, this clone turned up once. The V gene end was trimmed by 3 bases and the J gene end by 5 bases; junction bases not matched to a gene: 6. This CDR3 is 14 amino acids long. CDR1 is GTSNPN, CDR2 SVGIG, per germline (reference sequence). PCR primers comprised 60 Vbeta and 13 Jbeta primers. TCRdb keeps only in-frame clones here, not all; method: immunoSEQ multiplex PCR. The repertoire holds some 120,000 clones, with roughly 82% as singletons. The chain joins TRBV30 to TRBJ2-1, with 8 bases aligning to TRBD2. This TCR came from a young man in good health and CMV-seropositive. The sample comprised PBMCs. The CDR3 spells CAWRLGGGNNEQFF. For the CDR3, the DNA is TGTGCCTGGAGACTCGGGGGGGGTAACAATGAGCAGTTCTTC.